This T cell receptor beta chain derives from a study of cytomegalovirus exposure and HLA in healthy donors. Primers: 60 Vbeta forward and 13 Jbeta reverse. Sequencing was performed with immunoSEQ multiplex PCR; in TCRdb, only in-frame clones are kept and a portion is missing. The repertoire holds about 160,000 clones, with 65% to 80% as singletons. Sequences were obtained from PBMCs. The clonotype originates from a man in his forties in good health and CMV-seronegative.

The CDR3 DNA is TGTGCCTGGCAATCGGGGGGGTTCGGAAACACCATATATTTT. Its protein is CAWQSGGFGNTIYF. The rearrangement uses TRBV30 and TRBJ1-3; perhaps TRBD1 as D (5 bases). Germline values: CDR1 GTSNPN, CDR2 SVGIG (reference sequence). Between the trimmed V and J ends, which lost 5 bases and 4 bases, there was a span of 15 bases. The CDR3 loop spans 14 amino acids.